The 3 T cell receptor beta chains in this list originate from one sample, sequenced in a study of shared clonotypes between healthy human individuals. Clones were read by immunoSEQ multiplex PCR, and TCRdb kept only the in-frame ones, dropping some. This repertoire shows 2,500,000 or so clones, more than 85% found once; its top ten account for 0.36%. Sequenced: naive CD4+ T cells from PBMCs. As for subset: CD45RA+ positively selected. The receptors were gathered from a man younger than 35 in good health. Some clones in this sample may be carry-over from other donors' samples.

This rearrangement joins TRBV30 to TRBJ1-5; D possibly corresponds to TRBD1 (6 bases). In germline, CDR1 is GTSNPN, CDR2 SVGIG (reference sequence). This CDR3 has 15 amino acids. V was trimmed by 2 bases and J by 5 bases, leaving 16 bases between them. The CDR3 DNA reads TGTGCCTGGAGTAATTCTCTACAGGGCTATCAGCCCCAGCATTTT. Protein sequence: CAWSNSLQGYQPQHF. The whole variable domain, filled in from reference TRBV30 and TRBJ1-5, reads SQTIHQWPATLVQPVGSPLSLECTVEGTSNPNLYWYRQAAGRGLQLLFYSVGIGQISSEVPQNLSASRPQDRQFILSSKKLLLSDSGFYLCAWSNSLQGYQPQHFGDGTRLSIL.

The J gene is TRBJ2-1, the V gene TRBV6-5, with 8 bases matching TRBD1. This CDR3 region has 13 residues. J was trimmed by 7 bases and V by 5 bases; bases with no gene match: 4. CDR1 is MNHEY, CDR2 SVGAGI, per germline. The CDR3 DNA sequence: TGTGCCAGCAGTGCCCGGACAGGGAATGAGCAGTTCTTC. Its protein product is CASSARTGNEQFF.

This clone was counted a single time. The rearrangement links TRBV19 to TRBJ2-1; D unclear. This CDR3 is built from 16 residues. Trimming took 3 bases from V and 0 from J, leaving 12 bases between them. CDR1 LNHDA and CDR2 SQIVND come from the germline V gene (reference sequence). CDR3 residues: CASSIGRLSSYNEQFF. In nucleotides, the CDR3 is TGTGCCAGTAGTATTGGCAGACTGAGCTCCTACAATGAGCAGTTCTTC.